Listed below are T cell receptor beta chains from one sample, sequenced in a study of blood T cell repertoires in COVID-19. The repertoire was sequenced with immunoSEQ multiplex PCR; TCRdb's copy has only in-frame clones and lacks some. The sample records about 140,000 clones, roughly 89% being singletons. The sequencing sample was made of peripheral blood. These receptors were obtained from a man under 40 with COVID-19, enrolled during active disease. CDR3s include the opening cysteine and the closing phenylalanine or tryptophan. D genes are given only for firm matches. Only some rows state a clone size, as once, few, many or a class for expanded clones.

CDR3aa: CASSPRTYRGYGYTF
CDR3nt: TGTGCCAGCAGTCCTAGGACGTACAGGGGATATGGCTACACCTTC
abundance: NA
d_gene: TRBD1
v_gene: TRBV28
j_gene: TRBJ1-2

CDR3aa: CASSDSGGFQETQYF
CDR3nt: TGTGCTAGCAGCGACTCGGGGGGGTTCCAAGAGACCCAGTACTTC
abundance: NA
d_gene: TRBD2
v_gene: TRBV7-7
j_gene: TRBJ2-5

CDR3aa: CASMGSGLNEQFF
CDR3nt: TGCGCCAGCATGGGTAGCGGCCTCAATGAGCAGTTCTTC
abundance: NA
d_gene: NA
v_gene: TRBV5-1
j_gene: TRBJ2-1

CDR3aa: CASSLYPVSGNTIYF
CDR3nt: TGTGCCAGCAGTTTATATCCAGTCTCTGGAAACACCATATATTTT
abundance: few
d_gene: NA
v_gene: TRBV28
j_gene: TRBJ1-3

CDR3aa: CAWNGQANTEAFF
CDR3nt: TGTGCCTGGAACGGACAGGCGAACACTGAAGCTTTCTTT
abundance: NA
d_gene: TRBD1
v_gene: TRBV30
j_gene: TRBJ1-1

CDR3aa: CATSDGPLSYNEQFF
CDR3nt: TGTGCCACCAGTGATGGGCCTCTCTCCTACAATGAGCAGTTCTTC
abundance: NA
d_gene: NA
v_gene: TRBV24-1
j_gene: TRBJ2-1

CDR3aa: CASNLSGQGNSPLHF
CDR3nt: TGTGCCAGCAATCTCTCCGGGCAGGGTAATTCACCCCTCCACTTT
abundance: NA
d_gene: NA
v_gene: TRBV28
j_gene: TRBJ1-6

CDR3aa: CATSRAPQGFYEQYF
CDR3nt: TGTGCCACCAGCAGAGCACCACAGGGTTTCTACGAGCAGTACTTC
abundance: NA
d_gene: NA
v_gene: TRBV15
j_gene: TRBJ2-7

CDR3aa: CASGQGGNEQFF
CDR3nt: TGTGCCAGTGGACAGGGAGGGAATGAGCAGTTCTTC
abundance: NA
d_gene: NA
v_gene: TRBV19
j_gene: TRBJ2-1

CDR3aa: CASSEEGPVNQPQHF
CDR3nt: TGTGCCAGCAGTGAAGAGGGGCCCGTCAATCAGCCCCAGCATTTT
abundance: once
d_gene: NA
v_gene: TRBV6-1
j_gene: TRBJ1-5

CDR3aa: CAISRTGGEYNEQFF
CDR3nt: TGTGCCATCAGCCGGACAGGAGGCGAGTACAATGAGCAGTTCTTC
abundance: NA
d_gene: TRBD1
v_gene: TRBV10-3
j_gene: TRBJ2-1

CDR3aa: CASSGRTRTYQETQYF
CDR3nt: TGTGCCAGCAGTGGAAGGACTCGGACGTACCAAGAGACCCAGTACTTC
abundance: NA
d_gene: NA
v_gene: TRBV6-1
j_gene: TRBJ2-5

CDR3aa: CASSIRLAGANTGELFF
CDR3nt: TGTGCCAGCAGCATAAGACTAGCGGGAGCAAACACCGGGGAGCTGTTTTTT
abundance: NA
d_gene: TRBD2
v_gene: TRBV7-6
j_gene: TRBJ2-2

CDR3aa: CASSLSGVDRTNYGYTF
CDR3nt: TGTGCCAGCAGCTTATCAGGGGTGGACAGGACTAACTATGGCTACACCTTC
abundance: NA
d_gene: TRBD1
v_gene: TRBV7-2
j_gene: TRBJ1-2

CDR3aa: CASAQGKNTEAFF
CDR3nt: TGTGCCAGCGCTCAGGGGAAGAACACTGAAGCTTTCTTT
abundance: once
d_gene: NA
v_gene: TRBV7-3
j_gene: TRBJ1-1

CDR3aa: CAWSGQLPEAFF
CDR3nt: TGTGCCTGGAGTGGACAGCTCCCTGAAGCTTTCTTT
abundance: NA
d_gene: NA
v_gene: TRBV30
j_gene: TRBJ1-1

CDR3aa: CASSHLQGGQTQYF
CDR3nt: TGTGCCAGCAGCCACTTACAGGGCGGACAGACCCAGTACTTC
abundance: NA
d_gene: NA
v_gene: TRBV3-1/TRBV3-2
j_gene: TRBJ2-5

CDR3aa: CASSLRRGNEKLFF
CDR3nt: TGTGCCAGCAGCCTGAGAAGGGGAAATGAAAAACTGTTTTTT
abundance: NA
d_gene: NA
v_gene: TRBV11-2
j_gene: TRBJ1-4

CDR3aa: CASSRDTTGELFF
CDR3nt: TGTGCCAGCAGTCGGGACACCACCGGGGAGCTGTTTTTT
abundance: NA
d_gene: NA
v_gene: TRBV11-2
j_gene: TRBJ2-2

CDR3aa: CASNSRGNLQPQHF
CDR3nt: TGTGCCAGTAATTCGAGGGGGAATCTCCAGCCCCAGCATTTT
abundance: NA
d_gene: NA
v_gene: TRBV19
j_gene: TRBJ1-5

CDR3aa: CASSLGGVQEVWYGYTF
CDR3nt: TGTGCCAGCAGCTTAGGGGGGGTACAGGAGGTTTGGTATGGCTACACCTTC
abundance: NA
d_gene: NA
v_gene: TRBV5-4
j_gene: TRBJ1-2

CDR3aa: CASSSGTSGDNEQFF
CDR3nt: TGTGCCAGCAGCTCTGGGACTAGCGGAGACAATGAGCAGTTCTTC
abundance: NA
d_gene: TRBD2
v_gene: TRBV11-3
j_gene: TRBJ2-1

CDR3aa: CASSPLRQGNTEAFF
CDR3nt: TGTGCCAGCAGCCCCCTCCGACAGGGAAACACTGAAGCTTTCTTT
abundance: NA
d_gene: TRBD1
v_gene: TRBV5-4
j_gene: TRBJ1-1

CDR3aa: CASSVQRTNYGYTF
CDR3nt: TGTGCCAGTAGTGTTCAGCGAACTAACTATGGCTACACCTTC
abundance: NA
d_gene: NA
v_gene: TRBV19
j_gene: TRBJ1-2

CDR3aa: CASSLVENQPQHF
CDR3nt: TGTGCCAGCAGCTTAGTAGAGAATCAGCCCCAGCATTTT
abundance: NA
d_gene: NA
v_gene: TRBV11-2
j_gene: TRBJ1-5

CDR3aa: CASSPWDRVFGNTIYF
CDR3nt: TGTGCCAGCAGTCCGTGGGACAGGGTCTTCGGAAACACCATATATTTT
abundance: NA
d_gene: TRBD1
v_gene: TRBV28
j_gene: TRBJ1-3

CDR3aa: CASSLNLGTGVNYGYTF
CDR3nt: TGTGCCAGCAGCTTGAACCTTGGGACAGGGGTTAACTATGGCTACACCTTC
abundance: NA
d_gene: TRBD1
v_gene: TRBV7-9
j_gene: TRBJ1-2

CDR3aa: CASSTRGGTSGSYEQFF
CDR3nt: TGTGCCAGCAGCACCCGGGGGGGGACTAGCGGGAGCTATGAGCAGTTCTTC
abundance: NA
d_gene: TRBD2
v_gene: TRBV7-9
j_gene: TRBJ2-1

CDR3aa: CASSVAAGAGVTDTQYF
CDR3nt: TGTGCCAGCAGCGTAGCAGCGGGAGCGGGAGTCACAGATACGCAGTATTTT
abundance: NA
d_gene: TRBD2
v_gene: TRBV9
j_gene: TRBJ2-3

CDR3aa: CASSINAGLGSNQPQHF
CDR3nt: TGTGCCAGTAGTATAAACGCGGGGCTGGGGAGCAATCAGCCCCAGCATTTT
abundance: NA
d_gene: NA
v_gene: TRBV19
j_gene: TRBJ1-5

CDR3aa: CASSPRTGGKYF
CDR3nt: TGTGCCAGCAGTCCTAGGACAGGGGGAAAGTACTTC
abundance: NA
d_gene: TRBD1
v_gene: TRBV28
j_gene: TRBJ2-7

CDR3aa: CASSSRQKNTEAFF
CDR3nt: TGTGCCAGCAGCTCCCGACAGAAGAACACTGAAGCTTTCTTT
abundance: NA
d_gene: NA
v_gene: TRBV9
j_gene: TRBJ1-1

CDR3aa: CATSTDRAAGELFF
CDR3nt: TGTGCCACCAGCACGGACAGGGCCGCCGGGGAGCTGTTTTTT
abundance: NA
d_gene: TRBD1
v_gene: TRBV24-1
j_gene: TRBJ2-2

CDR3aa: CASSSLQGDGKGYTF
CDR3nt: TGTGCCAGCAGTTCCCTACAGGGGGATGGAAAAGGCTACACCTTC
abundance: NA
d_gene: TRBD1
v_gene: TRBV27
j_gene: TRBJ1-2

CDR3aa: CASSSGQGYTEAFF
CDR3nt: TGTGCCAGCAGCTCCGGACAGGGATACACTGAAGCTTTCTTT
abundance: NA
d_gene: TRBD1
v_gene: TRBV9
j_gene: TRBJ1-1

CDR3aa: CAISKQGSYEQYF
CDR3nt: TGTGCCATCAGTAAACAGGGTTCCTACGAGCAGTACTTC
abundance: NA
d_gene: NA
v_gene: TRBV10-3
j_gene: TRBJ2-7

CDR3aa: CASSPLGTGSEQFF
CDR3nt: TGTGCCAGCTCACCGCTGGGGACAGGGAGTGAGCAGTTCTTC
abundance: NA
d_gene: TRBD1
v_gene: TRBV18
j_gene: TRBJ2-1

CDR3aa: CASSFPPREKPYNEQFF
CDR3nt: TGTGCCAGCAGCTTCCCCCCACGGGAAAAACCCTACAATGAGCAGTTCTTC
abundance: NA
d_gene: NA
v_gene: TRBV7-8
j_gene: TRBJ2-1

CDR3aa: CASPRGYGYTF
CDR3nt: TGTGCCAGCCCCAGGGGGTATGGCTACACCTTC
abundance: NA
d_gene: TRBD1
v_gene: TRBV6-4
j_gene: TRBJ1-2

CDR3aa: CASSQDPWGRINGYTF
CDR3nt: TGTGCCAGCAGCCAAGACCCATGGGGCAGGATAAATGGCTACACCTTC
abundance: NA
d_gene: NA
v_gene: TRBV14
j_gene: TRBJ1-2

CDR3aa: CASRTYGAGGDQPQHF
CDR3nt: TGTGCCAGCAGGACATACGGGGCAGGGGGCGATCAGCCCCAGCATTTT
abundance: few
d_gene: TRBD1
v_gene: TRBV2
j_gene: TRBJ1-5

CDR3aa: CASSDFQGWQFF
CDR3nt: TGTGCCAGCAGTGACTTTCAGGGGTGGCAGTTCTTC
abundance: NA
d_gene: NA
v_gene: TRBV6-4
j_gene: TRBJ2-1

CDR3aa: CASSLGQGYTDTQYF
CDR3nt: TGTGCCAGCAGCTTGGGTCAGGGGTACACAGATACGCAGTATTTT
abundance: few
d_gene: NA
v_gene: TRBV5-6
j_gene: TRBJ2-3

CDR3aa: CAWSLTGTEAFF
CDR3nt: TGTGCCTGGAGTCTAACAGGGACTGAAGCTTTCTTT
abundance: once
d_gene: NA
v_gene: TRBV30
j_gene: TRBJ1-1

CDR3aa: CSVVDRDFNEKLFF
CDR3nt: TGCAGCGTTGTAGACAGGGACTTTAATGAAAAACTGTTTTTT
abundance: once
d_gene: TRBD1
v_gene: TRBV29-1
j_gene: TRBJ1-4

CDR3aa: CASSMWVAEQLTDTQYF
CDR3nt: TGTGCCAGTAGTATGTGGGTAGCGGAACAATTAACAGATACGCAGTATTTT
abundance: NA
d_gene: NA
v_gene: TRBV19
j_gene: TRBJ2-3

CDR3aa: CASGLSPGGYTF
CDR3nt: TGTGCTAGTGGTTTGAGTCCGGGTGGCTACACCTTC
abundance: NA
d_gene: NA
v_gene: TRBV12-5
j_gene: TRBJ1-2

CDR3aa: CASSWARGLTEAFF
CDR3nt: TGTGCCAGCAGCTGGGCCAGGGGGCTCACTGAAGCTTTCTTT
abundance: NA
d_gene: TRBD1
v_gene: TRBV5-5
j_gene: TRBJ1-1

CDR3aa: CASTASGNYANEQFF
CDR3nt: TGTGCCAGCACCGCTAGCGGGAATTACGCAAATGAGCAGTTCTTC
abundance: NA
d_gene: TRBD2
v_gene: TRBV5-8
j_gene: TRBJ2-1

CDR3aa: CASSRRTGKSNNEQFF
CDR3nt: TGTGCCAGCAGCCGTAGAACAGGGAAGAGCAACAATGAGCAGTTCTTC
abundance: NA
d_gene: NA
v_gene: TRBV27
j_gene: TRBJ2-1

CDR3aa: CASSSAKRYTEAFF
CDR3nt: TGTGCCAGCAGCTCAGCAAAGAGGTACACTGAAGCTTTCTTT
abundance: NA
d_gene: NA
v_gene: TRBV5-8
j_gene: TRBJ1-1

CDR3aa: CASSFWRGQNTEAFF
CDR3nt: TGTGCCAGCAGTTTTTGGAGGGGCCAGAACACTGAAGCTTTCTTT
abundance: NA
d_gene: NA
v_gene: TRBV28
j_gene: TRBJ1-1

CDR3aa: CASRELGGDYEQYF
CDR3nt: TGTGCCAGTAGGGAGTTAGGGGGAGACTACGAGCAGTACTTC
abundance: NA
d_gene: NA
v_gene: TRBV19
j_gene: TRBJ2-7

CDR3aa: CASSLWGDYGYTF
CDR3nt: TGTGCCAGCAGTTTATGGGGAGACTATGGCTACACCTTC
abundance: NA
d_gene: NA
v_gene: TRBV28
j_gene: TRBJ1-2

CDR3aa: CASSQSTKQETQYF
CDR3nt: TGTGCCAGCAGCCAAAGCACGAAGCAAGAGACCCAGTACTTC
abundance: NA
d_gene: NA
v_gene: TRBV11-1
j_gene: TRBJ2-5

CDR3aa: CASSSRVEQYF
CDR3nt: TGTGCCAGCAGTTCCAGGGTCGAGCAGTACTTC
abundance: NA
d_gene: NA
v_gene: TRBV28
j_gene: TRBJ2-7

CDR3aa: CASSRTTGVPISEQFF
CDR3nt: TGTGCCAGCAGCCGAACGACAGGGGTCCCAATCAGTGAGCAGTTCTTC
abundance: NA
d_gene: TRBD1
v_gene: TRBV27
j_gene: TRBJ2-1

CDR3aa: CAGSLTSGRGLGEQYF
CDR3nt: TGTGCCGGATCTTTGACTAGCGGGAGGGGCCTGGGGGAGCAGTACTTC
abundance: NA
d_gene: TRBD2
v_gene: TRBV30
j_gene: TRBJ2-7